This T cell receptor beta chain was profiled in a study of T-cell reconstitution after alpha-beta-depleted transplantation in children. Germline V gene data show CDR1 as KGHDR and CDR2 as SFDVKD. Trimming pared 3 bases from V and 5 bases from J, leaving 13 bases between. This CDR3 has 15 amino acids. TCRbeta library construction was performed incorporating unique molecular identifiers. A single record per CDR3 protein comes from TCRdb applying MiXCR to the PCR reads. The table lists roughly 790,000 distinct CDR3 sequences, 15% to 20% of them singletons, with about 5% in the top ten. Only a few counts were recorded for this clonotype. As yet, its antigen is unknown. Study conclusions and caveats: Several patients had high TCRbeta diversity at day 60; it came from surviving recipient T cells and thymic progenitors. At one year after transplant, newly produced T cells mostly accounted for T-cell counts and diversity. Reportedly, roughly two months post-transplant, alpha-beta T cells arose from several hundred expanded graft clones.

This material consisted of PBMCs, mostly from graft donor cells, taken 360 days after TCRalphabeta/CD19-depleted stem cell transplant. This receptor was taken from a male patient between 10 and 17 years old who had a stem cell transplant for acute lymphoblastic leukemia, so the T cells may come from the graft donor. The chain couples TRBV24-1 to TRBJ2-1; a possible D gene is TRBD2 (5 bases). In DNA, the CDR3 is TGTGCCACCAGTGATGGACTCCGTCAGCACAATGAGCAGTTCTTC. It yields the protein CATSDGLRQHNEQFF.